A single sample gave rise to the 21 T cell receptor beta chains below, sequenced in a study of blood T cell repertoires in COVID-19. Clones were sequenced by immunoSEQ multiplex PCR, and TCRdb holds only the in-frame ones, with some missing. The top ten hold approximately 1.4% of the sample, which has some 170,000 clones, over 80% seen once. Sequencing was performed on peripheral blood. Receptors were obtained from a woman aged 45-59 years with acute or convalescent COVID-19.

The chain links TRBV7-8 to TRBJ2-5; 10 positions match TRBD2. The CDR3 length is 16 residues. J lost 2 bases, V lost 5 bases, and 8 bases had no gene match. Germline values: CDR1 SGHVS, CDR2 FQNEAQ. The DNA for the CDR3 is TGTGCCAGCAGCCGTATCTTACTAGCGGGGCAAGAGACCCAGTACTTC. This gives the protein CASSRILLAGQETQYF. Variable domain in full (rest from reference TRBV7-8 and TRBJ2-5): GAGVSQSPRYKVAKRGQDVALRCDPISGHVSLFWYQQALGQGPEFLTYFQNEAQLDKSGLPSDRFFAERPEGSVSTLKIQRTQQEDSAVYLCASSRILLAGQETQYFGPGTRLLVL.

The V call is TRBV5-1, the J call TRBJ1-2; no reliable D call. This CDR3 contains 15 residues. V was trimmed by 4 bases and J by 0 bases, leaving 13 bases between them. Germline-derived CDR1 and CDR2 are SGHRS and YFSETQ. The CDR3, as DNA: TGCGCCAGCAGCGAAGGATGGGAGGCTAACTATGGCTACACCTTC. It translates to CASSEGWEANYGYTF.

The chain joins TRBV27 to TRBJ1-2, with 9 bases identical to TRBD1. The length of the CDR3 is 15 residues. Germline CDR1 is MNHEY and CDR2 is SMNVEV (reference sequence). V was clipped by 5 bases and J by 4 bases; unmatched bases: 8. CDR3 in amino acids: CASSRAGTGIYGYTF. CDR3 bases: TGTGCCAGCAGTCGCGCCGGGACAGGGATCTATGGCTACACCTTC.

This clone appeared once. The chain carries TRBV6-5 and TRBJ1-6; TRBD1 is a possible D gene (5 bases). CDR1 and CDR2 (germline): MNHEY, SVGAGI. The germline V and J ends were trimmed by 10 bases and 8 bases, with 15 bases remaining between them. The CDR3 contains 13 residues. CDR3 residues: CATSDSSYSPLHF. CDR3 DNA: TGTGCCACATCAGACAGCTCTTATTCACCCCTCCACTTT.

The rearrangement links TRBV10-3 to TRBJ1-1; 9 positions agree with TRBD1. Trimming cost V 4 bases and J 6 bases; bases outside gene matches: 9. Germline CDR1 ENHRY, CDR2 SYGVKD. The CDR3 loop spans 15 amino acids. For the CDR3, the DNA is TGTGCCATCAGTGGGACAGGGGATCGGGGCGCTGAAGCTTTCTTT. Protein: CAISGTGDRGAEAFF.

This rearrangement joins TRBV5-5 to TRBJ1-6, with D tentatively TRBD1 (6 bases). Germline CDR1 is SGHKS and CDR2 is YYEKEE (reference sequence). V lost 0 bases, J lost 7 bases, and 26 bases lay in between. The CDR3 loop spans 20 amino acids. In DNA, the CDR3 is TGTGCCAGCAGCTTGGGGCCAATCAGGGGATTTTCGAATGGGAATTCACCCCTCCACTTT. This translates into CASSLGPIRGFSNGNSPLHF.

The gene calls are TRBV5-1 and TRBJ2-7; 11 bases are shared with TRBD1. V shed 3 bases and J 4 bases; nucleotides not matched to a gene: 6. The CDR3 is 15 residues long. The germline V gene encodes CDR1 SGHRS and CDR2 YFSETQ. CDR3 coding DNA: TGCGCCAGCAGCTGGGGACAGGGGGGGTTTTACGAGCAGTACTTC. Its translation: CASSWGQGGFYEQYF.

The rearrangement joins TRBV9 to TRBJ2-7, with 12 bases lining up with TRBD2. V lost 3 bases and J lost 2; bases outside the gene matches: 3. Per germline, CDR1 SGDLS and CDR2 YYNGEE. This CDR3 has 15 amino acids. CDR3 loop: CASSGGLAGPYEQYF. Here the CDR3 DNA reads TGTGCCAGCAGCGGCGGACTAGCGGGGCCCTACGAGCAGTACTTC.

The chain has TRBV14 and TRBJ1-4; tentatively, D is TRBD1 (6 bases). Trimming took off 2 bases at V and 4 bases at J, with 14 bases between the two ends. The CDR3 is made up of 16 amino acids. Germline values: CDR1 SGHDN, CDR2 FVKESK. The CDR3 DNA is TGTGCCAGCAGCCAATCTTCAGGGGCGTTTAATGAAAAACTGTTTTTT. It yields the protein CASSQSSGAFNEKLFF.

The chain couples TRBV24-1 to TRBJ2-3, with D unresolved. The CDR3 consists of 13 residues. Germline-derived CDR1 and CDR2 are KGHDR and SFDVKD. V was pared by 2 bases and J by 2 bases, with 4 bases between. The CDR3 sequence is CATSDYYTDTQYF. CDR3 coding DNA: TGTGCCACCAGTGATTATTACACAGATACGCAGTATTTT.

The chain recombines TRBV6-5 with TRBJ1-6, with D perhaps matching TRBD1 (5 bases). V was cut by 8 bases and J by 9 bases, with 17 bases left in between. CDR3 size: 14 residues. Germline V CDR1 and CDR2: MNHEY, SVGAGI. CDR3 sequence reads: CASQSGTESSPLHF. The CDR3 nucleotides read TGTGCCAGCCAATCCGGGACTGAGAGTTCACCCCTCCACTTT.

This clone came up a few times. Here the CDR3 DNA reads TGTGCCAGCAGCTTGGGCACATCTGGAAACACCATATATTTT. Encoded protein: CASSLGTSGNTIYF. The chain recombines TRBV7-2 with TRBJ1-3; no clear D. The germline V gene has CDR1 SGHTA and CDR2 FQGNSA. CDR3 length: 14 amino acids. The V gene lost 3 bases and the J gene lost 1 base, with 7 bases spanning the gap.

V gene TRBV6-2 or TRBV6-3 combines with J gene TRBJ2-1; D uncertain. This CDR3 spans 14 amino acids. Trimming took off 2 bases at V and 9 bases at J, with 14 bases between the two ends. The V gene's germline CDR1 is MNHEY and CDR2 SVGEGT. DNA of the CDR3: TGTGCCAGCAGTTACAGCAATGCCCAGGTTGAGCAGTTCTTC. It translates to CASSYSNAQVEQFF.

The chain carries TRBV10-3 and TRBJ1-2; 10 bases agree with TRBD1. The CDR3 spans 15 residues. Germline assignment: CDR1 ENHRY and CDR2 SYGVKD. Trimming cost V 7 bases and J 5 bases; bases outside gene matches: 10. CDR3 amino acids: CAINSPGQGRYGYTF. In DNA form, the CDR3 reads TGTGCCATCAATAGCCCGGGACAGGGGAGGTATGGCTACACCTTC.

The V call is TRBV19, the J call TRBJ1-5; tentatively, D is TRBD1 (6 bases). There are 14 residues in the CDR3. Trimming stripped 5 bases from V and 2 bases from J, with 10 bases between. Per the germline V gene, CDR1 is LNHDA and CDR2 is SQIVND (reference sequence). The CDR3 sequence is CASSLGAGNQPQHF. Here the CDR3 DNA reads TGTGCCAGTAGTCTGGGGGCCGGCAATCAGCCCCAGCATTTT.

This chain uses TRBV9 with TRBJ2-3, with a possible D match to TRBD2 (6 bases). Germline V CDR1 and CDR2: SGDLS, YYNGEE. CDR3 length: 16 residues. The V end was cut by 0 bases, the J end by 3 bases, with 14 bases between. The CDR3 is CASSVASGGGTDTQYF. CDR3 nucleotides: TGTGCCAGCAGCGTAGCGTCTGGCGGAGGGACAGATACGCAGTATTTT.

V and J are TRBV11-2 and TRBJ1-5, with unresolved D. From germline, CDR1 is SGHAT and CDR2 FQNNGV. The CDR3 spans 14 residues. Trimming removed 5 bases from V and 2 bases from J, with 10 bases in between. The CDR3 spells CASSLTGGNQPQHF. In DNA form, the CDR3 reads TGTGCCAGCAGCCTAACCGGTGGCAATCAGCCCCAGCATTTT.

Here the CDR3 reads CASQQDHGSRSNQPQHF. As DNA, the CDR3 is TGTGCCAGTCAACAGGACCACGGAAGTCGGAGCAATCAGCCCCAGCATTTT. This chain links TRBV19 with TRBJ1-5; maybe TRBD1 (5 bases). The CDR3 extends over 17 amino acids. CDR1 and CDR2 (germline): LNHDA, SQIVND (reference sequence). Trimming removed 8 bases at V and 1 base at J, with 21 bases between. Complete variable domain (other parts from reference TRBV19 and TRBJ1-5): DGGITQSPKYLFRKEGQNVTLSCEQNLNHDAMYWYRQDPGQGLRLIYYSQIVNDFQKGDIAEGYSVSREKKESFPLTVTSAQKNPTAFYLCASQQDHGSRSNQPQHFGDGTRLSIL.

The chain is built from TRBV2 and TRBJ2-7, with D possibly being TRBD2 (6 bases). Trimming took off 4 bases at V and 4 bases at J, with 11 bases between the two ends. The CDR3 covers 13 residues. CDR1 and CDR2 (germline): SNHLY, FYNNEI. The CDR3 spells CASSGGKPYEQYF. CDR3 sequence (DNA): TGTGCCAGCAGTGGCGGGAAACCTTACGAGCAGTACTTC.

J is TRBJ2-5 and V is TRBV5-1, with D possibly TRBD2 on 7 matching bases. This CDR3 is 15 amino acids long. Looked up from germline, CDR1 is SGHRS and CDR2 is YFSETQ. The V gene lost 1 base and the J gene lost 5 bases, with 15 bases spanning the gap. The CDR3 loop is CASSLIRGAPETQYF. Here the CDR3 DNA reads TGCGCCAGCAGCTTGATTCGGGGGGCCCCGGAGACCCAGTACTTC. Supplemented by reference TRBV5-1 and TRBJ2-5, the full variable domain reads KAGVTQTPRYLIKTRGQQVTLSCSPISGHRSVSWYQQTPGQGLQFLFEYFSETQRNKGNFPGRFSGRQFSNSRSEMNVSTLELGDSALYLCASSLIRGAPETQYFGPGTRLLVL.

This sequence joins TRBV6-2 or TRBV6-3 and TRBJ2-1, with 10 bases that match TRBD1. V was pared by 0 bases and J by 10 bases, with 6 bases of the junction left unmatched. The CDR3 consists of 15 residues. CDR1 and CDR2 from the germline V gene are MNHEY and SVGEGT. The CDR3 coding sequence is TGTGCCAGCAGTTACTCGACAGGGGGCTTTAGAGAGCAGTTCTTC. Translation gives CASSYSTGGFREQFF.